The sequence of this TCR beta chain was determined in a study of vaccination effects on CD4 cells after COVID-19. Study-level points and caveats: The study found marked clonal contraction of infection- and vaccine-induced clones late after vaccination.

Note on this clone: Its antigen remains unknown.

Sequenced by immunoSEQ multiplex PCR; TCRdb stores in-frame clones only, minus some. The sample has approximately 31,000 clones, approximately 72% seen once. Viral peptide pool expansion of antigen-specific CD4+ T cells preceded sequencing in the ViraFEST assay. At the end of around eleven days of culture, CD4+ T cells were isolated. It was between March and December 2020 that the person had a SARS-CoV-2 infection confirmed by PCR. This CDR3 is built from 15 residues. Per the germline V gene, CDR1 is LGHDT and CDR2 is YNNKEL (reference sequence). The junction had 6 bases not matched to a gene; V was cut back by 4 bases and J by 4 bases.

This sequence originates from a human donor who had a prior SARS-CoV-2 infection. The source material was CD4+ T cells from PBMCs cultured with a peptide pool, sampled before COVID-19 vaccination. The chain recombines TRBV3-1 (or the pseudogene TRBV3-2) with TRBJ2-7; 11 nucleotides align to TRBD2. Here the CDR3 reads CASSRPTSGTYEQYF. As DNA, the CDR3 is TGTGCCAGCAGCCGCCCGACTAGCGGGACTTACGAGCAGTACTTC.